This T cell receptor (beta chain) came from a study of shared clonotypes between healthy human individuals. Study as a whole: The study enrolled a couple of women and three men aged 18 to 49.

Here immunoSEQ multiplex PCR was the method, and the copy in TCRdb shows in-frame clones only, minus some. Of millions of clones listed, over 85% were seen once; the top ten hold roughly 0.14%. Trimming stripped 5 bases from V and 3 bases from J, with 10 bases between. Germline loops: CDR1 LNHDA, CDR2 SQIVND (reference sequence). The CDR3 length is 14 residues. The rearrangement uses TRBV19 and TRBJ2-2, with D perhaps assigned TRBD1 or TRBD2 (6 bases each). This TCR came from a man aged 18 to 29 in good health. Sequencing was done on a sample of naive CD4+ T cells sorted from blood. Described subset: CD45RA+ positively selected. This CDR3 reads CASSGGLYTGELFF. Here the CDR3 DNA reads TGTGCCAGTAGTGGGGGGCTTTACACCGGGGAGCTGTTTTTT.